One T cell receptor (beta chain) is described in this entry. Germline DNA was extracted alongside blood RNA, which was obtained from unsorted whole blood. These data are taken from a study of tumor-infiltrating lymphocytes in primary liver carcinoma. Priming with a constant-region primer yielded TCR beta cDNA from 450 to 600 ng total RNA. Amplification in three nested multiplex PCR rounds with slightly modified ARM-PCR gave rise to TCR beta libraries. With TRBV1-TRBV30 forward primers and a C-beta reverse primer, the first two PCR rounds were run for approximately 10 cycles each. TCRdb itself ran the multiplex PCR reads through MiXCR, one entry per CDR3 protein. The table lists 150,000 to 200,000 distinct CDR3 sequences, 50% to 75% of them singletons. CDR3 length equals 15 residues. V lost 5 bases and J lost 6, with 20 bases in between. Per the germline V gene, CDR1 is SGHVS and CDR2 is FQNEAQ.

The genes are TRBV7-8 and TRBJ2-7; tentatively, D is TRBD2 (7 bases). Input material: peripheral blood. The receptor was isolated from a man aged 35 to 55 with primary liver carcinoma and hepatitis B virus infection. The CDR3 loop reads CASSLEGGEGFEQYF. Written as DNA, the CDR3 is TGTGCCAGCAGCCTAGAAGGGGGGGAGGGGTTCGAGCAGTACTTC. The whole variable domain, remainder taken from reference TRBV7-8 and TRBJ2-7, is GAGVSQSPRYKVAKRGQDVALRCDPISGHVSLFWYQQALGQGPEFLTYFQNEAQLDKSGLPSDRFFAERPEGSVSTLKIQRTQQEDSAVYLCASSLEGGEGFEQYFGPGTRLTVT.